This is a list of T cell receptor beta chains from one sample in a study of T cell changes during pregnancy in multiple sclerosis. TCRdb's table, derived via immunoSEQ multiplex PCR, lists solely in-frame clones and lacks some. The top ten hold roughly 2.5% of the sample, which has just under 85,000 clones, roughly 92% seen once. The sequences come from peripheral blood, collected in the first trimester of pregnancy. These receptors all come from a female donor with multiple sclerosis, enrolled in a pregnancy study. The CDR3 runs from the conserved cysteine through the conserved F or W. A D gene is named only where the DNA matches it firmly.

-,TRBV11-3,TRBJ1-1,TGTGCCAGCAGCTTAGATCGGGCGGGAGGTTGGACTGAAGCTTTCTTT,CASSLDRAGGWTEAFF
-,TRBV7-9,TRBJ1-1,TGTGCCAGCACCATCGACATGAACACTGAAGCTTTCTTT,CASTIDMNTEAFF
TRBD1,TRBV27,TRBJ1-2,TGTGCCAGCAGTTCGACAGGGTCTGGCTATGGCTACACCTTC,CASSSTGSGYGYTF
TRBD2,TRBV2,TRBJ2-5,TGTGCCAGCACAGCGGGAGAAGAGACCCAGTACTTC,CASTAGEETQYF
-,TRBV7-9,TRBJ1-2,TGTGCCAGCAGCCTTCGACAGGACTATGGCTACACCTTC,CASSLRQDYGYTF
-,TRBV6-5,TRBJ2-1,TGTGCCAGCAGCCTGGGGAGGGGGTACAATGAGCAGTTCTTC,CASSLGRGYNEQFF
TRBD2,TRBV5-4,TRBJ2-5,TGTGCCAGCAGCTTCCTACCGGGGGGGCCGGGAGAGACCCAGTACTTC,CASSFLPGGPGETQYF
TRBD2,TRBV13,TRBJ2-2,TGTGCCAGCAGCTTAGACGGGGGGGCCTCCGAGGAGCTGTTTTTT,CASSLDGGASEELFF
-,TRBV19,TRBJ1-2,TGTGCCAGTCGACAGGACTTCTATGGCTACACCTTC,CASRQDFYGYTF
-,TRBV5-4,TRBJ1-1,TGTGCCAGCAGCTTTAGGGGGAACACTGAAGCTTTCTTT,CASSFRGNTEAFF
-,TRBV6-1,TRBJ1-2,TGTGCCAGCAGTGAACCGGGATCCGGGGATCAAAGCTACACCTTC,CASSEPGSGDQSYTF
-,TRBV4-3,TRBJ1-5,TGCGCCAGCAGCCAAGATCTATTCCCCAATCAGCCCCAGCATTTT,CASSQDLFPNQPQHF
TRBD1,TRBV10-3,TRBJ2-1,TGTGCCATCAGTGATTGGACAGGGGACTACAATGAGCAGTTCTTC,CAISDWTGDYNEQFF